This T cell receptor (beta chain) emerged from a study of cytomegalovirus exposure and HLA in healthy donors (dated by TCRdb to 2016 to 2017). The study in broad terms: An earlier analysis of approximately 640 of the donors reported roughly 300 Gb of sequence data and 120 million or so unique TCR beta sequences from 150 million to 200 million T cells. In a later analysis, previously published TCR beta repertoires from fewer than 750 donors were re-analyzed and high-resolution HLA genotyping was added so that TCR occurrence patterns could be studied. Genome-wide SNP genotypes for about 65% of the 666 donors were used in a later genetic analysis, which treated that subset as a discovery cohort. To predict cytomegalovirus infection status, the study brought together high-throughput TCR immunosequencing, statistical association of individual TCRs with disease status, and machine learning. The study aimed to test whether cataloging public T cell receptors could reveal signatures of past pathogen exposure. Donor age, sex, ethnicity and CMV serostatus were collected together with the repertoire data. Among several hundred genotyped donors of the cohort, an average of roughly 230,000 unique TCR beta nucleotide sequences was sequenced per donor, of which about 19% were non-productive. The T cell repertoires of 666 subjects were profiled by immunosequencing and related to cytomegalovirus serostatus. Typing coverage varied by locus: 629-630 donors for A, B, C, DRB1 and DQB1; approximately 500 for DQA1; more than 600 for DPA1; approximately 470 for DPB1. All discovery cohort repertoires had been generated using a single sequencing platform. Four or five DR-DQ haplotypes were treated as single units for association and clustering because of strong linkage in the cohort. Of the roughly 400 genotyped donors, 81% were placed in the genetic ancestry cluster associated with self-reported Caucasian donors. Approximately 300 gigabases of sequencing data and approximately 91 million unique TCR sequences made up an early release that covered under 750 HLA-typed donors. HLA typing included class I and class II loci at four-digit resolution. Besides the first cohort of 666 subjects, a separate validation cohort made up of 90 to 150 different subjects was used. In the later analysis, no new phenotypic data were used to find candidate immune exposures; instead, reliance was placed on TCR beta sequences and their occurrence across donors. In an earlier analysis of roughly 540 of the donors, high-throughput TCR beta sequencing was used to judge whether each TCR beta V gene segment behaved as functional or pseudogenic.

Library generation was performed with the immunoSEQ multiplex PCR assay. For the multiplex PCR, a mixture combining 60 forward primers for TCR Vbeta segments and 13 reverse primers for TCR Jbeta segments was used. Amplification of the CDR3 region of rearranged TCR beta genes was performed with a multiplex PCR assay on genomic DNA. Amplified TCR beta libraries were sequenced as 87-base-pair reads on the Illumina HiSeq System. On the study's bioinformatics: A later analysis counted approximately 84 million unique TCR beta chains across the 670 or so repertoires, and some 11 million of these chains were shared by at least two donors. Raw reads were error-corrected and collapsed into unique sequences with a nearest-neighbor algorithm that merged closely related sequences to remove PCR and sequencing errors. V, D and J gene segments were assigned by aligning CDR3 sequences to IMGT reference sequences. For a sequence to be retained, a match of at least six nucleotides to both a V gene segment and a J gene segment was required. A rearrangement counted as productive if the CDR3 had no stop codons and remained in frame with V and J, and every other rearrangement counted as non-productive. CDR3 was defined according to IMGT convention as the region running from the second conserved V-encoded cysteine to the conserved J-encoded phenylalanine. The earlier analysis of about 560 of the donors excluded any sequence lacking an unambiguous match to a single V gene segment. An earlier analysis of 587 of the donors called V segments functional above 56.7% productive rearrangements and segregating when the between-donor standard deviation exceeded 5%. A statistical classification framework was built for diagnosing cytomegalovirus status from the catalog of TCR beta chain sequences. In a later analysis, TCR nucleotide sequences were compared against IMGT/GENE-DB human TR gene sequences so that V and J genes could be assigned. In a later analysis, CDR3 sequences and most-parsimonious VDJ recombination scenarios were assigned using the TCRdist pipeline. In a later analysis, every TCR beta chain was defined by the combination of its CDR3 amino acid sequence and its V-gene family, and reads without a unique V-gene family were dropped. In a later analysis, around 650 highly shared, low-generation-probability nucleotide sequences were removed to address suspected cross-contamination and a sequencing artifact. For each public chain, a later analysis derived a clonal expansion index from normalized ranks of inferred template counts within each repertoire. Generation probabilities in a later analysis came from a VDJ recombination model fitted to out-of-frame rearrangements, and those results were checked against IGoR. In a later analysis, TCR-TCR, TCR-HLA and TCR-CMV co-occurrence was scored with hypergeometric tests, and a repertoire-size bias correction was applied to TCR pairs. To estimate false discovery rates, a later analysis permuted the HLA or CMV assignments 20 times. In a later analysis, co-occurring TCRs were grouped using DBSCAN, with TCRdist sequence similarity added in when clustering inside HLA-allele-positive subsets. Repertoires with fewer than 30,000 or more than 120,000 public chains, plus five repertoires with anomalous nucleotide sharing, were excluded from co-occurrence clustering. Not all clones reach the TCRdb copy of this immuneACCESS table, which keeps in-frame sequences only. Checked studies attribute under half of the gap to unresolved V genes and leave the rest unexplained. Clone size and the V and J calls come from that table; the DNA yielded D and trimming. The sample yields about 100,000 clones; around 80% were counted once. 3% to 3.5% of the sample rests with the top ten.

A word on this clone: Its antigen remains unidentified. Base quality data are lacking; no much larger clone is found one base away.

The cohort consisted of 650 to 850 healthy bone marrow donors. At the time of sampling, all cohort members were nominally healthy, though unrecorded immune exposures were likely present. The donor was CMV seronegative and was included in the group of about 400 seronegative cohort members. A peripheral blood sample was collected from each donor, and TCR beta sequencing was performed on peripheral blood mononuclear cells. Genomic DNA was extracted from the blood cell samples with the Qiagen DNeasy Blood Extraction Kit. Broad study findings and their caveats: The 87-base-pair reads could not distinguish some IMGT-functional V segments, including TRBV6-2 and TRBV6-3, so those segments were excluded. The sequencing pipeline was judged likely to have produced a cluster of highly shared sequence variants as a technical artifact. Roughly 17 rarely observed V segments, including chromosome 9 orphons, were excluded from the earlier analysis of approximately 500 of the donors because counts were too low. In a later analysis, HLA-associated TCR beta chains showed more clonal expansion and lower generation probabilities than non-associated chains that were equally common. The study gave a list of over 150 TCR beta chains associated with cytomegalovirus. In a later analysis, most CMV-associated TCR beta chains were found to appear HLA-restricted, with HLA associations seemingly driven largely by CMV exposure. Most TCR sequences were seen in very few donors, while some public TCRs were found in many individuals. A further reported finding was that TCR beta sequences accurately predicted the HLA-A and HLA-B alleles for most subjects in the first cohort. The cohort was sequenced for TCR beta chains only, and without alpha or paired-chain data the features that could be detected were limited. Correlated functional status among segregating V segments might be attributable to linkage disequilibrium, but an unknown experimental factor could not be ruled out. Cytomegalovirus status was reported to be diagnosed by the classifier with high specificity and sensitivity in both the original and validation cohorts. V-gene and J-gene trimming of TCR beta chains was associated with a missense DCLRE1C variant in a later genetic analysis, and the association was replicated in an independent cohort. A later genetic analysis reported fewer N-insertions in productive TCRs among donors in an Asian-associated ancestry cluster than the roughly 700-donor mean. In an earlier analysis of over 550 of the donors, most TCR beta V segments were observed in productive rearrangements about 87% or about 30% of the time, broadly matching IMGT annotations. In a later analysis, 16,951 TCR beta sequences were associated with specific HLA alleles at a false discovery rate of 0.05. When HLA alleles, especially DR and DQ, strongly co-occurred, TCR associations were difficult to assign to individual alleles. Because HLA typing was unavailable for some donors at each locus, only the typed subset was used in association tests. The presence/absence analyses assumed that sequencing depth was roughly uniform across donors, and that assumption may not be true. In vitro tests confirmed that a few of the cytomegalovirus-associated TCR beta chains recognize cytomegalovirus antigens. It was suggested by the authors that the approach could potentially be generalized to other disease states and immunological phenotypes. CMV serostatus was the only immune exposure information available for the cohort. Several of the top co-occurrence clusters appeared to be linked to parvovirus B19, influenza, CMV and Epstein-Barr virus, according to a later analysis. A later analysis found that TCR association rates varied across HLA loci, with DRB1 alleles showing the most associated TCRs and HLA-C alleles the fewest.

The CDR3 runs 13 residues from the cysteine to the phenylalanine. The CDR3 DNA has 39 bases and is translated from base 1. CDR1 and CDR2 are drawn from the germline V gene (reference sequence): LNHDA, SQIVND. V is cut back by 5 bases and J by 9 bases, with 5 bases in the junction unmatched. This receptor was identified in a middle-aged woman in good health and CMV-seronegative. Source material: PBMCs. The chain joins TRBV19 to TRBJ2-1; 9 nucleotides in the junction match TRBD1. The CDR3 region: CASSVGTGFEQFF. The DNA is as follows: TGTGCCAGTAGTGTAGGGACAGGGTTTGAGCAGTTCTTC. Outside the CDR3, residues come from the reference TRBV19 and TRBJ2-1 proteins, so the full variable domain is: DGGITQSPKYLFRKEGQNVTLSCEQNLNHDAMYWYRQDPGQGLRLIYYSQIVNDFQKGDIAEGYSVSREKKESFPLTVTSAQKNPTAFYLCASSVGTGFEQFFGPGTRLTVL.